The T cell receptor (beta chain) described here comes from a study of shared clonotypes between healthy human individuals. Study in general: CD4 naive and CD4 memory each took three plates per donor, while CD8 naive took two and CD8 memory one. Whole-study findings and limits: Memory subsets had estimated richness that was generally smaller than that of naive subsets.

The CDR3 length is 13 residues. Germline V gives CDR1 MNHNS, CDR2 SASEGT. This clone was counted a few times. Antigen: not known. Profiled with immunoSEQ multiplex PCR; TCRdb holds only in-frame clones, not every one. The sample yields roughly 1,100,000 clones, roughly 70% seen once. The sequence was obtained from a man younger than 35 in good health. The material sequenced was memory CD4+ T cells sorted from blood. The sample's subset: CD45RA-negative fraction. The rearrangement links TRBV6-1 to TRBJ2-1; D ambiguous. Written as DNA, the CDR3 is TGTGTGGTCCTCAACGGACCAGGATTTGAGCAGTTCTTC. Protein: CVVLNGPGFEQFF.